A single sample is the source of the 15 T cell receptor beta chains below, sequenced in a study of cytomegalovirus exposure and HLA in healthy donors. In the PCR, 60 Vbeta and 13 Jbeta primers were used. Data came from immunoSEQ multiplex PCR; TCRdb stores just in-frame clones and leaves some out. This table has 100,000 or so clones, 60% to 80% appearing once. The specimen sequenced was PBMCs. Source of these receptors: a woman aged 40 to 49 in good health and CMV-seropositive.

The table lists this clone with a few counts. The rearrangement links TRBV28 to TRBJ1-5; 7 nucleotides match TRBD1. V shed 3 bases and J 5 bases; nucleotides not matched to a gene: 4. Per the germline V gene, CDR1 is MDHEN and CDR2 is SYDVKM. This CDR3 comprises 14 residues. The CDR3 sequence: CASSLEGAHQPQHF. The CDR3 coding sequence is TGTGCCAGCAGTTTGGAGGGGGCCCATCAGCCCCAGCATTTT.

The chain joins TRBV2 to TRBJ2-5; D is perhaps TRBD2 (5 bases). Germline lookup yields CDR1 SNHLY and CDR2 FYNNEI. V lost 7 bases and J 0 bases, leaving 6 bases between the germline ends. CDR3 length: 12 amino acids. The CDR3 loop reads CASTGDQETQYF. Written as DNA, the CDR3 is TGTGCCAGCACCGGGGACCAAGAGACCCAGTACTTC.

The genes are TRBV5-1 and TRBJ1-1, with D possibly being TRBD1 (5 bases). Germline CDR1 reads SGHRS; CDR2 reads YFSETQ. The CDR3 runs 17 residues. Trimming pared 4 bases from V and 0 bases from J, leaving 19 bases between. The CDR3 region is CASSRTGGSVLNTEAFF. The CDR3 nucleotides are TGCGCCAGCAGCAGGACCGGGGGGAGTGTACTGAACACTGAAGCTTTCTTT.

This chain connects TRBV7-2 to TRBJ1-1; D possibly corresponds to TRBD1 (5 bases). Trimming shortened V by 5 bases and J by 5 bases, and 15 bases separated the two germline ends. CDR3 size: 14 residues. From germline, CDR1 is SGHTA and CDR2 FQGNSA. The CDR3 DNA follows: TGTGCCAGCAGCCCCGGGGGTGCCCAAACTGAAGCTTTCTTT. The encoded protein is CASSPGGAQTEAFF.

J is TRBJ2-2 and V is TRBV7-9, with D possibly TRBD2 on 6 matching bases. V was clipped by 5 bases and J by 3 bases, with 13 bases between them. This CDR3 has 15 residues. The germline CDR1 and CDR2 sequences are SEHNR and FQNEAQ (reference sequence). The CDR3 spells CASSPVGEDTGELFF. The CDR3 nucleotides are TGTGCCAGCAGCCCTGTCGGGGAGGACACCGGGGAGCTGTTTTTT.

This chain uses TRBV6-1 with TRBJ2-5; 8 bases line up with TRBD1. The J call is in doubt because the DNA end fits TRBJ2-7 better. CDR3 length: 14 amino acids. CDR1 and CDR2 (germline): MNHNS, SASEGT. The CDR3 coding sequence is TGTGCCAGCAGTTTTCACAGGGGGGCTTACGAGCAGTACTTC. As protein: CASSFHRGAYEQYF.

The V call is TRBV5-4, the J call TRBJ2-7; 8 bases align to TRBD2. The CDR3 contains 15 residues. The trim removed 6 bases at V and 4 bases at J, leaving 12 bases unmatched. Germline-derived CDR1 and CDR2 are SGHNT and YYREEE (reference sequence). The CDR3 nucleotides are TGTGCCAGCACCCGAGGGAGCGGGAGTGGGTACGAGCAGTACTTC. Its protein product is CASTRGSGSGYEQYF.

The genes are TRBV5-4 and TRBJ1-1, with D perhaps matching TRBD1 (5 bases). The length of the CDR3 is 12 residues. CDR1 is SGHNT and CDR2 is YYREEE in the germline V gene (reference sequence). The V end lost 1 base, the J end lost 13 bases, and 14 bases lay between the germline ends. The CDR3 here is CASSLLSGRSFF. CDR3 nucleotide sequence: TGTGCCAGCAGCTTGCTGTCAGGGAGGAGTTTCTTT.

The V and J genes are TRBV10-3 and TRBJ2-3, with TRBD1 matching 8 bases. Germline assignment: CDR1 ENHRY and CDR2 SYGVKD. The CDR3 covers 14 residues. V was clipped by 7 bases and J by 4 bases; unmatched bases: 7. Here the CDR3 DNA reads TGTGCCATCACCGCGGGACAGGACGCAGATACGCAGTATTTT. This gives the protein CAITAGQDADTQYF.

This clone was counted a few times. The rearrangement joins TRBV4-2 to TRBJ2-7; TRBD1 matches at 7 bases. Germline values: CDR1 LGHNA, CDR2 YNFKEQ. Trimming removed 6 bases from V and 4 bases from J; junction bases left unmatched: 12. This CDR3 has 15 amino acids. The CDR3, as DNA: TGTGCCAGCAGGGGGAGACAGGGACCCGATTACGAGCAGTACTTC. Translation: CASRGRQGPDYEQYF.

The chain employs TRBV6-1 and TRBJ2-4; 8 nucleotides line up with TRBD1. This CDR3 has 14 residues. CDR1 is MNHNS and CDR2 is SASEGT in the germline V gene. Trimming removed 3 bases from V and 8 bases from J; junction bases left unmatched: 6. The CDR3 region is CASSETGATDIQYF. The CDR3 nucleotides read TGTGCCAGCAGTGAGACAGGGGCCACGGACATTCAGTACTTC.

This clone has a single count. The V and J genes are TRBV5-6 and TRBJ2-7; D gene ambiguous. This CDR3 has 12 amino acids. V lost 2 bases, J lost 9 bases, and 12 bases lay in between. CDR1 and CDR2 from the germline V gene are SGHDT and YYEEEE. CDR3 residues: CASSFYRVRQYF. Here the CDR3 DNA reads TGTGCCAGCAGCTTCTACCGGGTTCGGCAGTACTTC.

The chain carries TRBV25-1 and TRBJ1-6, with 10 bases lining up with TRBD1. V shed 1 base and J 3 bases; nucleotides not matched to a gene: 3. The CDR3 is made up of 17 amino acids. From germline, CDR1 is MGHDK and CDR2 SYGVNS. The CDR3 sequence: CASSESGTGDYNSPLHF. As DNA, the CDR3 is TGTGCCAGCAGTGAATCGGGGACAGGGGACTATAATTCACCCCTCCACTTT. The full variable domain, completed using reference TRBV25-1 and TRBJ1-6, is EADIYQTPRYLVIGTGKKITLECSQTMGHDKMYWYQQDPGMELHLIHYSYGVNSTEKGDLSSESTVSRIRTEHFPLTLESARPSHTSQYLCASSESGTGDYNSPLHFGNGTRLTVT.

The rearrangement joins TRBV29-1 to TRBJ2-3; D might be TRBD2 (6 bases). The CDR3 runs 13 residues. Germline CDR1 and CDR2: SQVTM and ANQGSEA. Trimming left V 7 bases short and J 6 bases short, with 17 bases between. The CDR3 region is CSAGARLADTQYF. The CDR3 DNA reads TGCAGCGCCGGAGCGCGGCTAGCGGATACGCAGTATTTT.

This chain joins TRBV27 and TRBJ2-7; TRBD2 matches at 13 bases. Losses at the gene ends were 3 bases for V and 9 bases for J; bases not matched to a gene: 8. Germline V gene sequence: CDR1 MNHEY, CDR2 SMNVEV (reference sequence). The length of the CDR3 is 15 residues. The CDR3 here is CASSFRGLAGSVQYF. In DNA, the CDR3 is TGTGCCAGCAGTTTCCGGGGACTAGCGGGATCGGTGCAGTACTTC.